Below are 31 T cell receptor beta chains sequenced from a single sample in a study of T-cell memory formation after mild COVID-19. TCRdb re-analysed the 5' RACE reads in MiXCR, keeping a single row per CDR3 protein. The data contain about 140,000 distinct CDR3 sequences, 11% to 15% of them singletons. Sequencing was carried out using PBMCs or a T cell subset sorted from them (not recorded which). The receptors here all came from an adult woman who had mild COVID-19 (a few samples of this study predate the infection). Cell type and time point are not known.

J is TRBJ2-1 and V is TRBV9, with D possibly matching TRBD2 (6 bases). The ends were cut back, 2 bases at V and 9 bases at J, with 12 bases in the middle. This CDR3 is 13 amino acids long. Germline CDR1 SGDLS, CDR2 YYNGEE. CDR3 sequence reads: CASSVGLSSEQFF. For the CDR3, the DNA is TGTGCCAGCAGCGTGGGACTGTCGTCTGAGCAGTTCTTC.

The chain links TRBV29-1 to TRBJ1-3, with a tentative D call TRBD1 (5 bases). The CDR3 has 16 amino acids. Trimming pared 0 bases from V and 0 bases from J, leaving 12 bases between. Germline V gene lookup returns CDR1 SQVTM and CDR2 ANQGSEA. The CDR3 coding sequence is TGCAGCGTTGAAGATTTAACAGGACACTCTGGAAACACCATATATTTT. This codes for CSVEDLTGHSGNTIYF.

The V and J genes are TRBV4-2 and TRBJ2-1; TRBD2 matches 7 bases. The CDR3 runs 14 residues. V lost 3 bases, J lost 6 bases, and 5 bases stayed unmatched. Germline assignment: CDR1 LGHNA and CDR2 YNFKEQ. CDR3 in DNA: TGTGCCAGCAGCCACGATGGACTAGGCAATGAGCAGTTCTTC. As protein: CASSHDGLGNEQFF.

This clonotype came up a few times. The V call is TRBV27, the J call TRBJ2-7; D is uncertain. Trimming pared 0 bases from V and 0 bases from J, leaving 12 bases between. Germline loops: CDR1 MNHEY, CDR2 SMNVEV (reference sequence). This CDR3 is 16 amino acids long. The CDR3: CASSLSAQSLSYEQYF. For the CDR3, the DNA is TGTGCCAGCAGTTTATCTGCTCAGAGTCTCTCCTACGAGCAGTACTTC.

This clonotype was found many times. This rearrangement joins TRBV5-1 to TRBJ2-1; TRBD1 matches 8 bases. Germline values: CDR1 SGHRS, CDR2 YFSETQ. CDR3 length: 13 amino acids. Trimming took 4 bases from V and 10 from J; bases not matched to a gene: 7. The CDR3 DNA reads TGCGCCAGCAGCAGGGACAGGCCAGTGGAGCAGTTCTTC. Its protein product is CASSRDRPVEQFF.

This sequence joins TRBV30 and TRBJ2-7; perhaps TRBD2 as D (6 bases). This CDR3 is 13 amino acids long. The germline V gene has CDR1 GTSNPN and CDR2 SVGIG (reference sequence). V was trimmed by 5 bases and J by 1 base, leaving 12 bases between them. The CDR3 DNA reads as TGTGCCTGGGCCACCGGGACTTCCTACGAGCAGTACTTC. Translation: CAWATGTSYEQYF.

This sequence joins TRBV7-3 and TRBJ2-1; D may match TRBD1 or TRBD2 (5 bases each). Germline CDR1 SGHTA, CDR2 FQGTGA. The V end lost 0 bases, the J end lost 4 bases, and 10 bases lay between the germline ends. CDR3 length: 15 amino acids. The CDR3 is CASSLTGTLYNEQFF. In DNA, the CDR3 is TGTGCCAGCAGCTTAACAGGGACCTTGTACAATGAGCAGTTCTTC. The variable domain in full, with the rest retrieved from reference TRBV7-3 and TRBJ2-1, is GAGVSQTPSNKVTEKGKYVELRCDPISGHTALYWYRQSLGQGPEFLIYFQGTGAADDSGLPNDRFFAVRPEGSVSTLKIQRTERGDSAVYLCASSLTGTLYNEQFFGPGTRLTVL.

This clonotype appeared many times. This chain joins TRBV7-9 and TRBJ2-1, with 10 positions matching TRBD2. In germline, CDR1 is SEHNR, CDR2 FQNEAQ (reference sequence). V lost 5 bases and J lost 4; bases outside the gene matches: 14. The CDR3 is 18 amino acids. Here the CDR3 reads CASSIRVGTSERYNEQFF. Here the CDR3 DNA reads TGTGCCAGCAGCATACGGGTGGGGACTAGCGAACGGTACAATGAGCAGTTCTTC. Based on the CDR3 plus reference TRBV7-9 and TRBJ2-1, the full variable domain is DTGVSQNPRHKITKRGQNVTFRCDPISEHNRLYWYRQTLGQGPEFLTYFQNEAQLEKSRLLSDRFSAERPKGSFSTLEIQRTEQGDSAMYLCASSIRVGTSERYNEQFFGPGTRLTVL.

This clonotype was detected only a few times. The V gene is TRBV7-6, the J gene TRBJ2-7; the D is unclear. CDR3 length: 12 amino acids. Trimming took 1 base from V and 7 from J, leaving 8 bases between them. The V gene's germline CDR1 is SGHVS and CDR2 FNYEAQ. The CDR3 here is CASSLDSREQYF. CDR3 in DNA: TGTGCCAGCAGCTTAGACTCGCGGGAGCAGTACTTC. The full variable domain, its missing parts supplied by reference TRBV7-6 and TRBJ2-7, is GAGVSQSPRYKVTKRGQDVALRCDPISGHVSLYWYRQALGQGPEFLTYFNYEAQQDKSGLPNDRFSAERPEGSISTLTIQRTEQRDSAMYRCASSLDSREQYFGPGTRLTVT.

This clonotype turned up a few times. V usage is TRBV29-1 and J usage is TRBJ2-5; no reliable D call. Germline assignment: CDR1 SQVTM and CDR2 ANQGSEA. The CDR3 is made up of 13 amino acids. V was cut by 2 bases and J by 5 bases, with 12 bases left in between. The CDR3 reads CSVEFMLEETQYF. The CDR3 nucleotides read TGCAGCGTTGAATTTATGCTGGAGGAGACCCAGTACTTC.

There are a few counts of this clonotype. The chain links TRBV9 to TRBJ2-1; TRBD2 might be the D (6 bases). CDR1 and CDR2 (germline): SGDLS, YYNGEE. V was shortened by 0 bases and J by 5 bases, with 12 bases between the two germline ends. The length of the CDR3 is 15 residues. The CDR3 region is CASSVDSGPNNEQFF. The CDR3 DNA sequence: TGTGCCAGCAGCGTAGATAGCGGTCCTAACAATGAGCAGTTCTTC.

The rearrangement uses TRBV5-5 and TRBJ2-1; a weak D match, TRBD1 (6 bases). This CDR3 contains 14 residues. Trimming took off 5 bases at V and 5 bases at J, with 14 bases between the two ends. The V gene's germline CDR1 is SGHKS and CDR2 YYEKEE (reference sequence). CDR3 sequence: CASRLRDTNNEQFF. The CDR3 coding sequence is TGTGCCAGCAGATTACGGGACACTAACAATGAGCAGTTCTTC.

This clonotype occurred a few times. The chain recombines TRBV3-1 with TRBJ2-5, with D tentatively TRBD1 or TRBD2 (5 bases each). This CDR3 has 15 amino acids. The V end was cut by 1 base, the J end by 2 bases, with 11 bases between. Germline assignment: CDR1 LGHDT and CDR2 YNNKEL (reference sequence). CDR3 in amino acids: CASSQVARGQETQYF. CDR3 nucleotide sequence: TGTGCCAGCAGCCAAGTTGCGAGGGGTCAAGAGACCCAGTACTTC.

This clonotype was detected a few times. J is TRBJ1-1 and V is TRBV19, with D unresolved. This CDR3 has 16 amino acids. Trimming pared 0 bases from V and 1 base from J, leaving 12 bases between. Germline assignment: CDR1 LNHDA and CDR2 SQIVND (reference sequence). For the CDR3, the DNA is TGTGCCAGTAGTATAGATTGGACTGACTGGAACACTGAAGCTTTCTTT. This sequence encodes CASSIDWTDWNTEAFF. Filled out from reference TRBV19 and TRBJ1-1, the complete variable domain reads DGGITQSPKYLFRKEGQNVTLSCEQNLNHDAMYWYRQDPGQGLRLIYYSQIVNDFQKGDIAEGYSVSREKKESFPLTVTSAQKNPTAFYLCASSIDWTDWNTEAFFGQGTRLTVV.

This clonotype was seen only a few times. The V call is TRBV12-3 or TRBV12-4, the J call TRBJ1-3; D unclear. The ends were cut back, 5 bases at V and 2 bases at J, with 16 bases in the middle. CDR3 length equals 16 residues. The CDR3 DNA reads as TGTGCCAGCAGTAACGACATCGCTTGGCCTGGAAACACCATATATTTT. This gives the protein CASSNDIAWPGNTIYF.

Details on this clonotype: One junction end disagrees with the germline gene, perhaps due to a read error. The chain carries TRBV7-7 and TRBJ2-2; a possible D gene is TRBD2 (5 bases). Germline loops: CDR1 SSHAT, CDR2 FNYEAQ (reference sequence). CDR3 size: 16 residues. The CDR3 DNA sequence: TGTGCTAGCAGCTTCGGAATAGCGAGTAACACCGGGGAGCTGTTTTTT. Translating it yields CASSFGIASNTGELFF.

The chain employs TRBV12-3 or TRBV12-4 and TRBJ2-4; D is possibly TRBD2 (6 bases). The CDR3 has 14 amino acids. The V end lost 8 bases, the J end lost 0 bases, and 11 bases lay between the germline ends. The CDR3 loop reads CASAGSLAKNIQYF. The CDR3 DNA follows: TGTGCCAGCGCGGGAAGCTTAGCCAAAAACATTCAGTACTTC.

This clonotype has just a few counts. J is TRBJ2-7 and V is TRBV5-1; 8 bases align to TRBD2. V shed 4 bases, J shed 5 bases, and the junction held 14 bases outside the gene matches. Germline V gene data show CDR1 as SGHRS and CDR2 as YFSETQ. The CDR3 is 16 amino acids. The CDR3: CASSGPLGTSFDEQYF. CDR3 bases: TGCGCCAGCAGCGGCCCCCTCGGGACTAGTTTTGACGAGCAGTACTTC.

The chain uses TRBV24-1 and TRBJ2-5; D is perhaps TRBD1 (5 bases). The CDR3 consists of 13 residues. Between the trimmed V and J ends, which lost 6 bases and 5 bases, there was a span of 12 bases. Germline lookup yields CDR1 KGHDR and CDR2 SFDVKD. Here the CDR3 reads CATSRGVEETQYF. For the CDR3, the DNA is TGTGCCACCAGTAGGGGCGTAGAGGAGACCCAGTACTTC.

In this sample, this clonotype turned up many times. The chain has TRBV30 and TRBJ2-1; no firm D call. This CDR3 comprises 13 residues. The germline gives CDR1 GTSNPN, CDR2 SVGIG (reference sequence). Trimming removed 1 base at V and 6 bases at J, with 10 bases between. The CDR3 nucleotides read TGTGCCTGGAGTGACGCCGATATCAATGAGCAGTTCTTC. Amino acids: CAWSDADINEQFF.

CDR3 nucleotides: TGTGCCAGCAGCCAAGTCGGTAGTAACTACGAGCAGTACTTC. Translating gives CASSQVGSNYEQYF. V gene TRBV4-2 combines with J gene TRBJ2-7; D remains ambiguous. Trimming removed 1 base from V and 3 bases from J, with 10 bases in between. The CDR3 length is 14 residues. CDR1 and CDR2 from the germline V gene are LGHNA and YNFKEQ.

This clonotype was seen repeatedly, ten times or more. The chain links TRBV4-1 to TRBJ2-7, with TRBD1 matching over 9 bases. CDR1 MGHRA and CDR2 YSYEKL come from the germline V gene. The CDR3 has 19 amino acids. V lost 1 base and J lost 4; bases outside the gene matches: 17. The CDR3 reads CASSQGRTGVDLGIYEQYF. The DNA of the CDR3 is TGCGCCAGCAGCCAAGGTCGGACAGGGGTCGACCTCGGGATATACGAGCAGTACTTC.

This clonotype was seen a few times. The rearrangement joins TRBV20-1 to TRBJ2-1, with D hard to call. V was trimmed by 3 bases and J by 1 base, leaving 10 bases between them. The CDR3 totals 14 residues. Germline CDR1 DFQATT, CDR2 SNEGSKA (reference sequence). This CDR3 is CSASNGRSYNEQFF. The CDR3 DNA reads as TGCAGTGCTAGTAACGGAAGGTCCTACAATGAGCAGTTCTTC.

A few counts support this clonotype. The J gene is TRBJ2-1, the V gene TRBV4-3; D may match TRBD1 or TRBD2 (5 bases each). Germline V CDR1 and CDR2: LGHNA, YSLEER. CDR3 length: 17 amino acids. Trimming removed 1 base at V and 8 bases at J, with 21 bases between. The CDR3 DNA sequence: TGCGCCAGCAGCCAAGGTGTGGGGACCTCCCCGTGGGATGAGCAGTTCTTC. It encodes CASSQGVGTSPWDEQFF.

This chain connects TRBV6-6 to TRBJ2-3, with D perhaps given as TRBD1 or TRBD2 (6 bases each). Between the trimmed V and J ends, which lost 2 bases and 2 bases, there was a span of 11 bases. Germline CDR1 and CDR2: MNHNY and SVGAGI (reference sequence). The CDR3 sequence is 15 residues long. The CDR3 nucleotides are TGTGCCAGCAGTTACACGGGGGCCAACACAGATACGCAGTATTTT. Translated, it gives CASSYTGANTDTQYF.

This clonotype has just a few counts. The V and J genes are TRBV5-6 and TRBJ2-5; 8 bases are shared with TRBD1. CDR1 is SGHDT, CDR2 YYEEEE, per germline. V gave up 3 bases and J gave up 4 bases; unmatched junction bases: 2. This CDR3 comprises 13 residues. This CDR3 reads CASSSTGGETQYF. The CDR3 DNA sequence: TGTGCCAGCAGCTCTACAGGGGGAGAGACCCAGTACTTC.

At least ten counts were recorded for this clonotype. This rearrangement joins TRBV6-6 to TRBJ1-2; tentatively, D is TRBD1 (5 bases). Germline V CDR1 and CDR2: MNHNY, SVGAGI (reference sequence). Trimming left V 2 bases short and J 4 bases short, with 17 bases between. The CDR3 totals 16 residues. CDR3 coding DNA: TGTGCCAGCAGTTACCGTCAGGGCGCGGTTGGCTATGGCTACACCTTC. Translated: CASSYRQGAVGYGYTF.

CDR3 loop: CASSHRGQAGEQYF. The CDR3 DNA follows: TGTGCCAGCAGCCACCGGGGCCAGGCGGGCGAGCAGTACTTC. The rearrangement uses TRBV14 and TRBJ2-7, with D perhaps TRBD1 or TRBD2 (5 bases each). Germline values: CDR1 SGHDN, CDR2 FVKESK. The CDR3 consists of 14 residues. V was clipped by 3 bases and J by 6 bases, with 15 bases between them.

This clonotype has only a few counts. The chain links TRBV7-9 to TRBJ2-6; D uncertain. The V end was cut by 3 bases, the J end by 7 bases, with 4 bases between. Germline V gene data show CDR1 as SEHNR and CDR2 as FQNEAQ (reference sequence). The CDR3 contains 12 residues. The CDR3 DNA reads TGTGCCAGCAGCTTGTTAGCCAACGTCCTGACTTTC. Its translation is CASSLLANVLTF.

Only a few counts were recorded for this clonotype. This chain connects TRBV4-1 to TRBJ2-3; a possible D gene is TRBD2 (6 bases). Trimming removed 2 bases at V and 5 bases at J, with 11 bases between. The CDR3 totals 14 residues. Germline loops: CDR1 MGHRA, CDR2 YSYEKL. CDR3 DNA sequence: TGCGCCAGCAGCCAACGGGACTTCCGAGATACGCAGTATTTT. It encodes CASSQRDFRDTQYF.

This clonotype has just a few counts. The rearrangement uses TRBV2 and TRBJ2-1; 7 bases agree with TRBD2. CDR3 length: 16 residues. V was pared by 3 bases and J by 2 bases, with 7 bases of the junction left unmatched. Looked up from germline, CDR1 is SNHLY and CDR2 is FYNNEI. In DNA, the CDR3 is TGTGCCAGCAGTGAGGTGGAGCTAGCGGCCTACAATGAGCAGTTCTTC. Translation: CASSEVELAAYNEQFF.